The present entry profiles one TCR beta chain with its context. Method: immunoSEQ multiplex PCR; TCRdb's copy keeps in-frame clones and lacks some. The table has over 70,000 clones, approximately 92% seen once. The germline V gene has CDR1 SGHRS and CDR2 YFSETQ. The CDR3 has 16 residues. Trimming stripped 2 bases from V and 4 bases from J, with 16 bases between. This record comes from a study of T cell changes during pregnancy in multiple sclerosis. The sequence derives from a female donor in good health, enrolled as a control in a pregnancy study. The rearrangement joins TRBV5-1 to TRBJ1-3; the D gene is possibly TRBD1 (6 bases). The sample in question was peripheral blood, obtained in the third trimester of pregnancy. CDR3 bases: TGCGCCAGCAGCTTTTTTCCGGAAACAGGGGGAAACACCATATATTTT. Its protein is CASSFFPETGGNTIYF.